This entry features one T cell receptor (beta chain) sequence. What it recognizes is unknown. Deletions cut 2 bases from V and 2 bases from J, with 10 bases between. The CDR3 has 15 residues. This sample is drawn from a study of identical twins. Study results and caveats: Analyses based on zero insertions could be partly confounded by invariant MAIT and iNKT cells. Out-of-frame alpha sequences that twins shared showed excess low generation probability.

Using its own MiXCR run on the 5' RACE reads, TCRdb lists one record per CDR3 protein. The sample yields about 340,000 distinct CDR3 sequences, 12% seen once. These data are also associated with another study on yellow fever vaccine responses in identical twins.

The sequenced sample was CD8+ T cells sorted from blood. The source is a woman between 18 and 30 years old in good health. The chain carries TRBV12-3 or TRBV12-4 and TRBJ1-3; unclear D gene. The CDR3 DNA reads TGTGCCAGCAGTTTATCCGCGTTGGCTGGAAACACCATATATTTT. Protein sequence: CASSLSALAGNTIYF.